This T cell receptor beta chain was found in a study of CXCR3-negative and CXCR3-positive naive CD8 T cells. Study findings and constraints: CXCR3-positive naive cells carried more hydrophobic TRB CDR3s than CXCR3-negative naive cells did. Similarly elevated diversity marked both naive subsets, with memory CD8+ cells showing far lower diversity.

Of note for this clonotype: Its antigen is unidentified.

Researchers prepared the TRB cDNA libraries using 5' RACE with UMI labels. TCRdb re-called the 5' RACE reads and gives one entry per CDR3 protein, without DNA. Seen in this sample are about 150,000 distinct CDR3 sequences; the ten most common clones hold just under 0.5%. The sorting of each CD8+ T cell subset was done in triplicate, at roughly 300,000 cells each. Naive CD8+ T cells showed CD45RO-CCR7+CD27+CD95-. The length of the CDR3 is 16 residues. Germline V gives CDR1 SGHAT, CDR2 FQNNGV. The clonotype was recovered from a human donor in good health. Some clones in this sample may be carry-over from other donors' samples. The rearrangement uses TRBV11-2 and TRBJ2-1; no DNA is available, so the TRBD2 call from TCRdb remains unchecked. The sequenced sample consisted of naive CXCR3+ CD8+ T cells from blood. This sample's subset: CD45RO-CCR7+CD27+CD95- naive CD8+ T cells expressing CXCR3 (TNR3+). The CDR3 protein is CASSVERVTDYNEQFF. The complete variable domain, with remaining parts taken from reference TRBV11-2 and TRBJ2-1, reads EAGVAQSPRYKIIEKRQSVAFWCNPISGHATLYWYQQILGQGPKLLIQFQNNGVVDDSQLPKDRFSAERLKGVDSTLKIQPAKLEDSAVYLCASSVERVTDYNEQFFGPGTRLTVL.